Following are 23 T cell receptor beta chains from one sample sequenced in a study of Ad26.COV2.S vaccination and SARS-CoV-2 variants. The assay was immunoSEQ multiplex PCR, and TCRdb's table has in-frame clones only and misses some. The table records 300,000 to 400,000 clones, approximately 90% of them present only once. The starting material was peripheral blood, obtained after recovery from COVID-19. These receptors all come from a human donor who had recovered from COVID-19.

This clone was counted a single time. The rearrangement uses TRBV29-1 and TRBJ2-1, with TRBD2 identical over 12 bases. The CDR3 is 19 residues long. The trim removed 8 bases at V and 0 bases at J, leaving 17 bases unmatched. Looked up from germline, CDR1 is SQVTM and CDR2 is ANQGSEA. The CDR3 loop is CSTEGFTSGGRSSYNEQFF. CDR3 bases: TGCAGCACCGAAGGTTTCACTAGCGGGGGGCGAAGCTCCTACAATGAGCAGTTCTTC.

This rearrangement joins TRBV2 to TRBJ2-7; 12 nucleotides agree with TRBD1. Germline CDR1 reads SNHLY; CDR2 reads FYNNEI. V shed 4 bases, J shed 7 bases, and the junction held 5 bases outside the gene matches. The CDR3 is 14 residues long. CDR3 in amino acids: CASSAGQGAREQYF. The CDR3 DNA reads as TGTGCCAGCAGTGCGGGACAGGGGGCGCGAGAGCAGTACTTC.

The DNA of the CDR3 is TGTGCCATCGGGGTGGCTGACGAGACCCAGTACTTC. Amino acid sequence: CAIGVADETQYF. The rearrangement joins TRBV10-3 to TRBJ2-5, with D unclear. V lost 8 bases, J lost 5 bases, and 12 bases lay in between. This CDR3 spans 12 amino acids. Germline CDR1 is ENHRY and CDR2 is SYGVKD.

The rearrangement joins TRBV19 to TRBJ1-1; D is undetermined. Per germline, CDR1 LNHDA and CDR2 SQIVND (reference sequence). The V and J ends lost 5 bases and 7 bases respectively, with 20 bases between them. The CDR3 contains 15 residues. DNA for the CDR3: TGTGCCAGTAGTCTAGCCAAAGCCGGATGGGGTGAAGCTTTCTTT. It specifies CASSLAKAGWGEAFF.

The chain couples TRBV7-2 to TRBJ1-5; D is ambiguous. Trimming shortened V by 4 bases and J by 0 bases, and 10 bases separated the two germline ends. Germline assignment: CDR1 SGHTA and CDR2 FQGNSA. The CDR3 sequence is 15 residues long. CDR3 amino acids: CASSSDGFSNQPQHF. CDR3 nucleotides: TGTGCCAGCAGCTCAGACGGTTTTAGCAATCAGCCCCAGCATTTT. Complete variable domain (other parts from reference TRBV7-2 and TRBJ1-5): GAGVSQSPSNKVTEKGKDVELRCDPISGHTALYWYRQSLGQGLEFLIYFQGNSAPDKSGLPSDRFSAERTGGSVSTLTIQRTQQEDSAVYLCASSSDGFSNQPQHFGDGTRLSIL.

The chain uses TRBV7-9 and TRBJ2-7, with D perhaps assigned TRBD1 or TRBD2 (6 bases each). Germline V gene data show CDR1 as SEHNR and CDR2 as FQNEAQ (reference sequence). V was clipped by 0 bases and J by 7 bases, with 10 bases between them. There are 13 residues in the CDR3. The CDR3, as DNA: TGTGCCAGCAGCTTAGCGGTAGGGGGGGAGCAGTACTTC. It translates to CASSLAVGGEQYF.

As concerns this clone: In the same sample, other DNA sequences code for this CDR3. This chain connects TRBV18 to TRBJ1-5, with 8 bases fitting TRBD1. This CDR3 comprises 15 residues. Germline V CDR1 and CDR2: KGHSH, LQKENI. Germline trimming cut 3 bases from V and 0 bases from J; bases unmatched to any gene: 1. The CDR3: CASSPGTGSNQPQHF. For the CDR3, the DNA is TGTGCCAGCTCACCCGGGACAGGTAGCAATCAGCCCCAGCATTTT.

The chain has TRBV14 and TRBJ2-7; D gene ambiguous. Germline V gives CDR1 SGHDN, CDR2 FVKESK. CDR3 length equals 13 residues. Deletions cut 0 bases from V and 4 bases from J, with 7 bases between. The CDR3 spells CASSQDTSYEQYF. The CDR3 DNA follows: TGTGCCAGCAGCCAAGATACCTCTTACGAGCAGTACTTC. The complete variable domain, with remaining parts taken from reference TRBV14 and TRBJ2-7, reads EAGVTQFPSHSVIEKGQTVTLRCDPISGHDNLYWYRRVMGKEIKFLLHFVKESKQDESGMPNNRFLAERTGGTYSTLKVQPAELEDSGVYFCASSQDTSYEQYFGPGTRLTVT.

The rearrangement links TRBV10-3 to TRBJ1-2, with D uncertain. The CDR3 has 14 residues. The V gene's germline CDR1 is ENHRY and CDR2 SYGVKD. Trimming left V 5 bases short and J 4 bases short, with 14 bases between. This CDR3 reads CAISPLDGVYGYTF. CDR3 nucleotides: TGTGCCATCAGTCCCCTGGACGGTGTCTATGGCTACACCTTC.

V gene TRBV5-1 combines with J gene TRBJ2-1; either TRBD1 or TRBD2 may supply D (5 bases each). Trimming shortened V by 3 bases and J by 4 bases, and 17 bases separated the two germline ends. Per germline, CDR1 SGHRS and CDR2 YFSETQ. The CDR3 covers 16 residues. The CDR3 here is CASSWEPAGKYNEQFF. The CDR3 coding sequence is TGCGCCAGCAGCTGGGAGCCGGCAGGGAAATACAATGAGCAGTTCTTC.

The rearrangement uses TRBV19 and TRBJ2-1; D unclear. The germline CDR1 and CDR2 sequences are LNHDA and SQIVND (reference sequence). The CDR3 runs to 18 residues. Trimming stripped 5 bases from V and 4 bases from J, with 24 bases between. In DNA form, the CDR3 reads TGTGCCAGTAGTTCCCTCGGCGGACCCTCAACCGGATACAATGAGCAGTTCTTC. Protein product: CASSSLGGPSTGYNEQFF.

The J gene is TRBJ1-2, the V gene TRBV29-1, with 7 bases matching TRBD1. V lost 8 bases and J lost 5; bases outside the gene matches: 8. CDR3 length: 12 amino acids. Germline V gene lookup returns CDR1 SQVTM and CDR2 ANQGSEA. Here the CDR3 DNA reads TGCAGCTCTGACAGGGAGAGATATGGCTACACCTTC. It specifies CSSDRERYGYTF.

This rearrangement joins TRBV2 to TRBJ1-3; D unresolved. This CDR3 has 13 amino acids. Germline-derived CDR1 and CDR2 are SNHLY and FYNNEI. Trimming left V 6 bases short and J 4 bases short, with 10 bases between. The CDR3 is CASSTFAGNTIYF. The CDR3 region has the DNA TGTGCCAGCAGCACTTTCGCGGGAAACACCATATATTTT.

The rearrangement uses TRBV6-5 and TRBJ1-2; D is unclear. This CDR3 is 14 amino acids long. Germline V lookup: CDR1 MNHEY, CDR2 SVGAGI. V was shortened by 0 bases and J by 4 bases, with 9 bases between the two germline ends. The CDR3 DNA reads TGTGCCAGCAGTTACTCGGCACAAGTCTATGGCTACACCTTC. As protein: CASSYSAQVYGYTF.

The V call is TRBV7-6, the J call TRBJ2-1; perhaps TRBD1 as D (6 bases). V lost 1 base and J lost 6, with 13 bases in between. The CDR3 sequence is 15 residues long. From germline, CDR1 is SGHVS and CDR2 FNYEAQ. CDR3 nucleotides: TGTGCCAGCAGCTTAGGATCGTTGGGGGCCAATGAGCAGTTCTTC. Encoded protein: CASSLGSLGANEQFF.

V gene TRBV9 combines with J gene TRBJ1-2, with 10 bases fitting TRBD1. The CDR3 is made up of 13 amino acids. Looked up from germline, CDR1 is SGDLS and CDR2 is YYNGEE. V lost 4 bases to trimming and J lost 8 bases; unmatched junction nucleotides: 5. The CDR3 DNA reads TGTGCCAGCAGCTCGGGACAGGGGCACGGCTACACCTTC. Its translation is CASSSGQGHGYTF.

J is TRBJ2-7 and V is TRBV7-9; weak D call: TRBD2 (6 bases). The ends were cut back, 1 base at V and 3 bases at J, with 7 bases in the middle. The germline V gene has CDR1 SEHNR and CDR2 FQNEAQ (reference sequence). The CDR3 loop spans 13 amino acids. The DNA for the CDR3 is TGTGCCAGCAGCTTAGGGAGGGTCTACGAGCAGTACTTC. This translates into CASSLGRVYEQYF.

The chain employs TRBV10-1 and TRBJ2-2; no definite D call. The CDR3 is 12 amino acids. V lost 3 bases and J lost 9, with 8 bases in between. Germline V gene sequence: CDR1 WNHNN, CDR2 SYGVQD (reference sequence). CDR3: CASSDFVRELFF. The CDR3 DNA follows: TGCGCCAGCAGTGATTTCGTCCGGGAGCTGTTTTTT.

The rearrangement links TRBV4-3 to TRBJ2-1; TRBD2 might be the D (5 bases). The V end lost 1 base, the J end lost 6 bases, and 10 bases lay between the germline ends. Germline V gives CDR1 LGHNA, CDR2 YSLEER. The CDR3 contains 14 residues. CDR3 protein: CASSQVDRGNEQFF. CDR3 coding DNA: TGCGCCAGCAGCCAAGTGGACCGGGGCAATGAGCAGTTCTTC.

This clone came up once. The V and J genes are TRBV29-1 and TRBJ1-1; D call uncertain. The CDR3 has 13 residues. The germline V gene has CDR1 SQVTM and CDR2 ANQGSEA. V lost 5 bases and J lost 6, with 16 bases in between. The DNA of the CDR3 is TGCAGCGTTCAGGAGGTCTGGATCCCTGAAGCTTTCTTT. Protein sequence: CSVQEVWIPEAFF. The full variable domain, with the rest looked up from reference TRBV29-1 and TRBJ1-1, is SAVISQKPSRDICQRGTSLTIQCQVDSQVTMMFWYRQQPGQSLTLIATANQGSEATYESGFVIDKFPISRPNLTFSTLTVSNMSPEDSSIYLCSVQEVWIPEAFFGQGTRLTVV.

The chain recombines TRBV19 with TRBJ1-1; TRBD1 might be the D (5 bases). Trimming left V 5 bases short and J 10 bases short, with 11 bases between. The CDR3 has 11 residues. CDR1 and CDR2 from the germline V gene are LNHDA and SQIVND (reference sequence). In DNA, the CDR3 is TGTGCCAGTAGTGCCTCAGGGCCAGCTTTCTTT. Translating gives CASSASGPAFF.

The V call is TRBV9, the J call TRBJ2-1; D is unclear. The CDR3 extends over 17 amino acids. V lost 4 bases, J lost 4 bases, and 21 bases lay in between. Germline V CDR1 and CDR2: SGDLS, YYNGEE. CDR3 sequence reads: CASSPEPRAILYNEQFF. CDR3 DNA sequence: TGTGCCAGCAGCCCCGAGCCTCGGGCCATATTATACAATGAGCAGTTCTTC.

This clone was seen once. The V call is TRBV5-1, the J call TRBJ2-3; D tentatively reads TRBD1 or TRBD2 (6 bases each). This CDR3 is 14 amino acids long. Trimming stripped 4 bases from V and 1 base from J, with 10 bases between. Looked up from germline, CDR1 is SGHRS and CDR2 is YFSETQ. CDR3 loop: CASSAGQGTDTQYF. CDR3 DNA: TGCGCCAGCAGCGCGGGACAAGGCACAGATACGCAGTATTTT.